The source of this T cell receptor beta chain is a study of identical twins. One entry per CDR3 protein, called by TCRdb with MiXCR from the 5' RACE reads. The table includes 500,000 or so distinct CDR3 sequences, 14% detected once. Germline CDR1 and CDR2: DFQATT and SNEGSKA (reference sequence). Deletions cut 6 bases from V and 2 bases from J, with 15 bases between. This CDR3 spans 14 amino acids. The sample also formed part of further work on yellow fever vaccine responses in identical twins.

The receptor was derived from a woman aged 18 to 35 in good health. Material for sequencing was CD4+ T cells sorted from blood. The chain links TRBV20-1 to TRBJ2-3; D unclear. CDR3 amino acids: CSATMQDLTDTQYF. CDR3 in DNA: TGCAGTGCGACAATGCAGGATCTCACAGATACGCAGTATTTT.